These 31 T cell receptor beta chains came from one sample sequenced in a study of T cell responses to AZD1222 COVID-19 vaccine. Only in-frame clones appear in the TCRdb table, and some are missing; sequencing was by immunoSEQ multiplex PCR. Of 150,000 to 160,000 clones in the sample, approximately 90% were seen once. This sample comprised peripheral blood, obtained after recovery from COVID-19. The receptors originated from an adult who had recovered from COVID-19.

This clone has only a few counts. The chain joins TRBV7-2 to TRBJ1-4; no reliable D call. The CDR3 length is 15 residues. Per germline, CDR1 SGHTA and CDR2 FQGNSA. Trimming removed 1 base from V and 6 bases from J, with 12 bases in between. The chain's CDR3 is CASSLVRDSYEKLFF. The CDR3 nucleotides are TGTGCCAGCAGCTTAGTCCGGGATTCGTATGAAAAACTGTTTTTT. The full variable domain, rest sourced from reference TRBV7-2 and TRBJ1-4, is GAGVSQSPSNKVTEKGKDVELRCDPISGHTALYWYRQSLGQGLEFLIYFQGNSAPDKSGLPSDRFSAERTGGSVSTLTIQRTQQEDSAVYLCASSLVRDSYEKLFFGSGTQLSVL.

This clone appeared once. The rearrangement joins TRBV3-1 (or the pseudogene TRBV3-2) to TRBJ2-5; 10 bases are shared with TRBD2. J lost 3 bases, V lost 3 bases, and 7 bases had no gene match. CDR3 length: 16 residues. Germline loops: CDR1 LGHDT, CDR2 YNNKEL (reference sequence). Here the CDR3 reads CASSQARGTSEETQYF. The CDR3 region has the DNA TGTGCCAGCAGCCAGGCTCGCGGGACTAGCGAAGAGACCCAGTACTTC.

The CDR3 sequence is CASSEALRRQKAFF. The CDR3, as DNA: TGTGCCAGCAGTGAAGCGCTTCGTCGGCAGAAAGCTTTCTTT. This chain joins TRBV2 and TRBJ1-1; no clear D gene. With 0 bases removed from V and 9 bases from J, the gap between germline ends came to 14 bases. There are 14 residues in the CDR3. Germline V gene data show CDR1 as SNHLY and CDR2 as FYNNEI. Looking up the rest from reference TRBV2 and TRBJ1-1 gives the full variable domain: EPEVTQTPSHQVTQMGQEVILRCVPISNHLYFYWYRQILGQKVEFLVSFYNNEISEKSEIFDDQFSVERPDGSNFTLKIRSTKLEDSAMYFCASSEALRRQKAFFGQGTRLTVV.

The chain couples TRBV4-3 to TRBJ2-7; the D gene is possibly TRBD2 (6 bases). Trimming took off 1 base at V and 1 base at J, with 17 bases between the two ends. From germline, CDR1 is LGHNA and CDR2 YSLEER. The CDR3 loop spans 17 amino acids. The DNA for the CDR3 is TGCGCCAGCAGCCAAGCGTTAGGCGGGGCGCAATCCTACGAGCAGTACTTC. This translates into CASSQALGGAQSYEQYF.

As DNA, the CDR3 is TGTGCCAGCAGCCCCACTAGCGGGGGGCTCTCCTACAATGAGCAGTTCTTC. Translated, it gives CASSPTSGGLSYNEQFF. This rearrangement joins TRBV3-1 (or the pseudogene TRBV3-2) to TRBJ2-1, with 12 positions matching TRBD2. From germline, CDR1 is LGHDT and CDR2 YNNKEL (reference sequence). The CDR3 is made up of 17 amino acids. Unmatched junction bases numbered 4, after V lost 4 bases and J lost 0 bases.

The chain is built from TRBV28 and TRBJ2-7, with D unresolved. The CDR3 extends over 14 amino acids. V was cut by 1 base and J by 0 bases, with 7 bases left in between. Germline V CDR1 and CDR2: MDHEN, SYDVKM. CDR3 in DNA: TGTGCCAGCAGTTTATCTTCTAGCTCCTACGAGCAGTACTTC. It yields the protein CASSLSSSSYEQYF.

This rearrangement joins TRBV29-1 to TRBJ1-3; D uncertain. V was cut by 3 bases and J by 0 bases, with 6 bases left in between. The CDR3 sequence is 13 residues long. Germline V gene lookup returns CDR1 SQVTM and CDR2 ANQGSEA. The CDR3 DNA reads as TGCAGCGTTGACAGACTCTCTGGAAACACCATATATTTT. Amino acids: CSVDRLSGNTIYF.

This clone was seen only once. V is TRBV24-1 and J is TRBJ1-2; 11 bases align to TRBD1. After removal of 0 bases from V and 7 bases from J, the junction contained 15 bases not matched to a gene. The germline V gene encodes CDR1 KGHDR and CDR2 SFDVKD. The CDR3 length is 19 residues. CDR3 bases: TGTGCCACCAGTGATTTGGTTGGGCCGGGACAGGGGGATTCTGGTGGCTACACCTTC. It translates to CATSDLVGPGQGDSGGYTF.

The CDR3 region has the DNA TGTGCCAGCAGTTACCAGCTAAGCTCCTACAATGAGCAGTTCTTC. Its translation is CASSYQLSSYNEQFF. The J gene is TRBJ2-1, the V gene TRBV27, with D uncertain. Trimming left V 4 bases short and J 0 bases short, with 10 bases between. This CDR3 has 15 residues. In germline, CDR1 is MNHEY, CDR2 SMNVEV (reference sequence).

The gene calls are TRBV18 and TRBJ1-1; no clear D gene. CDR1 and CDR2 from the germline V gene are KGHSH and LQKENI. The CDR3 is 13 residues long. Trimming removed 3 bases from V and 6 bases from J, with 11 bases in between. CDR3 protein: CASSPSAEPEAFF. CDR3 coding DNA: TGTGCCAGCTCACCCTCGGCGGAACCTGAAGCTTTCTTT.

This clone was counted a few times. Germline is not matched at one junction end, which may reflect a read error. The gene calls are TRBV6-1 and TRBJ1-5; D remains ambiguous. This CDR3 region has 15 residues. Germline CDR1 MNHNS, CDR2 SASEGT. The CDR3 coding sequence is TGTGCCAGCAGGGAAGGGCCCCCAGGCAATCAGCCCCAGCATTTT. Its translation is CASREGPPGNQPQHF.

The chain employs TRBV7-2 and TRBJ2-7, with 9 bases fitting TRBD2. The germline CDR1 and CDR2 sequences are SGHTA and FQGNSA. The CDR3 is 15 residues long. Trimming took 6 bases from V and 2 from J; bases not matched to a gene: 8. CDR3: CASRSSGVGAYEQYF. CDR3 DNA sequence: TGTGCCAGCAGGTCTAGCGGGGTCGGGGCCTACGAGCAGTACTTC. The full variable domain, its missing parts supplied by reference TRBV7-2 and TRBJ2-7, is GAGVSQSPSNKVTEKGKDVELRCDPISGHTALYWYRQSLGQGLEFLIYFQGNSAPDKSGLPSDRFSAERTGGSVSTLTIQRTQQEDSAVYLCASRSSGVGAYEQYFGPGTRLTVT.

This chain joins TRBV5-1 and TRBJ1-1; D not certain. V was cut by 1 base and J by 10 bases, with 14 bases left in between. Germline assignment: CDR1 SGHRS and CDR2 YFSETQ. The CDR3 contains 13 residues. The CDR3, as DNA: TGCGCCAGCAGCTTGACCATCACCTCGGGAGCTTTCTTT. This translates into CASSLTITSGAFF.

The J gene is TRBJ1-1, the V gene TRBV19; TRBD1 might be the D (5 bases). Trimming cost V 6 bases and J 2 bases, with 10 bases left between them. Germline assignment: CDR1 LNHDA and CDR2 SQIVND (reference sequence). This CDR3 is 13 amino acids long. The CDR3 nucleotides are TGTGCCAGTAGGCAACAGGCCAACACTGAAGCTTTCTTT. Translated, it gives CASRQQANTEAFF.

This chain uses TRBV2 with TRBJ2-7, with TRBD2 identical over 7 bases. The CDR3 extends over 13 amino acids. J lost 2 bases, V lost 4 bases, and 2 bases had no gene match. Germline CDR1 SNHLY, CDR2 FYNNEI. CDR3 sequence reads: CASSASGTYEQYF. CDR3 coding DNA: TGTGCCAGCAGTGCTAGCGGAACCTACGAGCAGTACTTC.

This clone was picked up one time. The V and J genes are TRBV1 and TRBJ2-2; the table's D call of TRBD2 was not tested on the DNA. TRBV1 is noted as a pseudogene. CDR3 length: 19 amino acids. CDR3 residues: CTSSQGLTGGILTTGELFF. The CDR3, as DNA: TGCACCAGCAGCCAAGGCTTAACGGGGGGTATACTAACAACCGGGGAGCTGTTTTTT.

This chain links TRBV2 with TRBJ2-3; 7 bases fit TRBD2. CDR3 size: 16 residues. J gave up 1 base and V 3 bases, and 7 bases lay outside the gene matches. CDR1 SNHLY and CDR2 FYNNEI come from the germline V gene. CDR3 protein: CASSDLLAGGTDTQYF. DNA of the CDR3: TGTGCCAGCAGTGATTTACTCGCGGGGGGCACAGATACGCAGTATTTT.

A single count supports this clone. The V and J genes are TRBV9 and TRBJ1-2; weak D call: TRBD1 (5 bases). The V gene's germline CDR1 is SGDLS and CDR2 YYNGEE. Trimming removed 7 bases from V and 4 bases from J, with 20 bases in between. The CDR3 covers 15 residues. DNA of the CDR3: TGTGCCAGCTCTTCCCCTGATTCGGGGGGCTATGGCTACACCTTC. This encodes CASSSPDSGGYGYTF.

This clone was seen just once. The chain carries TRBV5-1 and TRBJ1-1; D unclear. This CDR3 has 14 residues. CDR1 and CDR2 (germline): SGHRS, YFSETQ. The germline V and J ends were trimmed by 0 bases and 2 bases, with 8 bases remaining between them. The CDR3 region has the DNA TGCGCCAGCAGCTTGGTTCAGTCTAACACTGAAGCTTTCTTT. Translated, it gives CASSLVQSNTEAFF.

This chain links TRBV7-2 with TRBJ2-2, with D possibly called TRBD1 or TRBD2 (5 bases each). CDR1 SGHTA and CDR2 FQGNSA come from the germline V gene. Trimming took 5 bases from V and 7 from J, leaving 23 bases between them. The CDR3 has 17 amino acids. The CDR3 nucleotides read TGTGCCAGCAGCCCTGGGTCCGGGACCTCAAGGGGCGGGGAGCTGTTTTTT. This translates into CASSPGSGTSRGGELFF.

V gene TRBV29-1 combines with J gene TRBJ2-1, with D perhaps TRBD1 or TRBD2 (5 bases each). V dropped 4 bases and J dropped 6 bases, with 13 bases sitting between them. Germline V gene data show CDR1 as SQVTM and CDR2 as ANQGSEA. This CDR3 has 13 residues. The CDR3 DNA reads TGCAGCGTTGCAAGGGACCACCTCAATGAGCAGTTCTTC. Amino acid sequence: CSVARDHLNEQFF.

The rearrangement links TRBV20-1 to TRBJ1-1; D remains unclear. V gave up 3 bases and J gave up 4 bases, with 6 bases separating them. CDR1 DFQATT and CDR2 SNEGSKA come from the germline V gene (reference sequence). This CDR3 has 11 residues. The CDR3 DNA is TGCAGTGCTAGTTCCAGCACTGAAGCTTTCTTT. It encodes CSASSSTEAFF.

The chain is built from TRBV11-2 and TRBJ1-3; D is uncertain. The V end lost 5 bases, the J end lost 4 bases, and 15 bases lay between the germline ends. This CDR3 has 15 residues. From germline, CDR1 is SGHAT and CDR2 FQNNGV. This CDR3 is CASSAFASGGNTIYF. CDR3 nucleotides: TGTGCCAGCAGCGCATTCGCCTCGGGGGGAAACACCATATATTTT.

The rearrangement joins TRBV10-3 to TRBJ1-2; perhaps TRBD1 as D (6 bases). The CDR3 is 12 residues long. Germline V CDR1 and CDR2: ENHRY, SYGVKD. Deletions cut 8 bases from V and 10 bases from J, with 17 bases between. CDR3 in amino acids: CAISTGLHNYTF. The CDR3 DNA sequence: TGTGCCATCTCGACAGGTCTCCATAACTACACCTTC.

CDR3 nucleotide sequence: TGCGCCAGCAGCCCCCGGGACTCCTTCTCCCCCTACAATGAGCAGTTCTTC. Translation gives CASSPRDSFSPYNEQFF. The chain joins TRBV5-1 to TRBJ2-1; TRBD2 might be the D (6 bases). Trimming stripped 4 bases from V and 2 bases from J, with 19 bases between. This CDR3 comprises 17 residues. CDR1 SGHRS and CDR2 YFSETQ come from the germline V gene.

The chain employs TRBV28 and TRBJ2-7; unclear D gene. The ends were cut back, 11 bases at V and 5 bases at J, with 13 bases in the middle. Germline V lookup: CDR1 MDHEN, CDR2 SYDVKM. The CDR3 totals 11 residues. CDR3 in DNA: TGTGCCCATAGTAACCCCGACGAGCAGTACTTC. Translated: CAHSNPDEQYF.

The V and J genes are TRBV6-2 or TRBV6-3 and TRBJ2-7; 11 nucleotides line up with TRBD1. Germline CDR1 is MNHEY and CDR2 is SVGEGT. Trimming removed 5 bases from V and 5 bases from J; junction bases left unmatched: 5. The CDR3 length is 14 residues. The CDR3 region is CASSRDRGIHEQYF. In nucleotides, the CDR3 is TGTGCCAGCAGTCGGGACAGGGGGATCCACGAGCAGTACTTC.

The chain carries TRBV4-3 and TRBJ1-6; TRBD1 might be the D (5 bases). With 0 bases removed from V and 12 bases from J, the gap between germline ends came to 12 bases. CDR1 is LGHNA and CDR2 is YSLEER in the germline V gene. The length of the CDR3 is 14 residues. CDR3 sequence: CASSQESQGGPLHF. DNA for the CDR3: TGCGCCAGCAGCCAAGAAAGCCAGGGAGGACCCCTCCACTTT.

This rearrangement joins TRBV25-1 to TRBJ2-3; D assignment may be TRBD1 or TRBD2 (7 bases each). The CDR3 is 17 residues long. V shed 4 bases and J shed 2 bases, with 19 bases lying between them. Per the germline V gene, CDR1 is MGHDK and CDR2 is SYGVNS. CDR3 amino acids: CASSGAVQGRDTDTQYF. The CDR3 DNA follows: TGTGCCAGCAGTGGAGCCGTACAGGGGAGGGACACAGATACGCAGTATTTT.

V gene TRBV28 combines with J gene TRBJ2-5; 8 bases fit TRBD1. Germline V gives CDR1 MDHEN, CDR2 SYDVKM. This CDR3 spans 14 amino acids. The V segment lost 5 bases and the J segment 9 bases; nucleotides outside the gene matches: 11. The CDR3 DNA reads TGTGCCAGCAGTCCACGGACAGGGCCCGGGGCCCAGTACTTC. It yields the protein CASSPRTGPGAQYF.

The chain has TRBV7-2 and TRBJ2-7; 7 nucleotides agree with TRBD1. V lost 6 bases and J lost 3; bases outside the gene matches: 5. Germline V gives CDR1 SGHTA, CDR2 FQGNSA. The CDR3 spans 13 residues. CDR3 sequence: CASSINRGYEQYF. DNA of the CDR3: TGTGCCAGCAGTATAAACAGGGGCTACGAGCAGTACTTC.